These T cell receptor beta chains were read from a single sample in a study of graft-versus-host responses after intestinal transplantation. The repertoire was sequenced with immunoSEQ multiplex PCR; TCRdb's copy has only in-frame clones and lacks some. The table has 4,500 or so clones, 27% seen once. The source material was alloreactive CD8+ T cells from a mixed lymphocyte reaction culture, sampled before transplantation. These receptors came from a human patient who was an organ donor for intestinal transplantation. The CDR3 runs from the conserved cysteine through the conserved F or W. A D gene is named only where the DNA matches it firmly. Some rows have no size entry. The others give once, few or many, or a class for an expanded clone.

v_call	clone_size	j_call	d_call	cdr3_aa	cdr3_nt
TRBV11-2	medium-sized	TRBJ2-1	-	CASSPRRGSGPDNEQFF	TGTGCCAGCAGCCCGAGGCGGGGTAGCGGTCCTGACAATGAGCAGTTCTTC
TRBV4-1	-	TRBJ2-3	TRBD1	CASSQSGPRTGMPTDTQYF	TGCGCCAGCAGCCAAAGCGGTCCTCGGACAGGGATGCCCACAGATACGCAGTATTTT
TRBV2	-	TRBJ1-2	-	CASSEAPGPYGYTF	TGTGCCAGCAGTGAAGCCCCTGGGCCCTATGGCTACACCTTC
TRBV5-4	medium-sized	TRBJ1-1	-	CASSLYAEVYTEAFF	TGTGCCAGCAGCTTGTATGCGGAGGTATACACTGAAGCTTTCTTT
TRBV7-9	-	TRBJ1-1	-	CASKPYSLRTEAFF	TGTGCCAGCAAACCATACAGCCTTCGCACTGAAGCTTTCTTT
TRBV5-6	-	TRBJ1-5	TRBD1	CASSYGQGNQPQHF	TGTGCCAGCAGTTATGGACAGGGCAATCAGCCCCAGCATTTT
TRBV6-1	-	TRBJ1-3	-	CASTPSGNSGNTIYF	TGTGCCAGCACCCCCTCCGGGAACTCTGGAAACACCATATATTTT
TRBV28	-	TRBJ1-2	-	CASSLNTKILGYTF	TGTGCCAGCAGTCTCAACACCAAAATTCTTGGCTACACCTTC
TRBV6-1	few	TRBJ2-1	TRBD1	CASNLSPGGNEQFF	TGTGCCAGCAATCTCTCCCCAGGGGGCAATGAGCAGTTCTTC
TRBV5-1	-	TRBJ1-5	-	CASSSAPKNQPQHF	TGCGCCAGCAGCTCTGCGCCGAAGAATCAGCCCCAGCATTTT
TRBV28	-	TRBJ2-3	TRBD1	CASSSRDRDLDTQYF	TGTGCCAGCAGTTCCCGGGACAGAGATTTGGATACGCAGTATTTT
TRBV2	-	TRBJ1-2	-	CASSVVFYGYTF	TGTGCCAGCAGTGTTGTCTTCTATGGCTACACCTTC
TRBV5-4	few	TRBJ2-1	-	CASRITGSHNEQFF	TGTGCCAGCAGAATCACGGGTAGCCACAATGAGCAGTTCTTC
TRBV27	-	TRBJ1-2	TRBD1	CASSMGQDLGYTF	TGTGCCAGCAGTATGGGACAGGATTTAGGCTACACCTTC
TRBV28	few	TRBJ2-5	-	CASTSSRERETQYF	TGTGCCAGCACCTCCTCCCGGGAGAGAGAGACCCAGTACTTC
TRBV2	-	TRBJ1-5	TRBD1	CASSLTGQGNGQPQHF	TGTGCCAGCAGCTTGACGGGACAGGGGAACGGTCAGCCCCAGCATTTT
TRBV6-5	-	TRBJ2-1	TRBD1	CAIRDRTGRNEQFF	TGTGCCATCAGAGACAGGACAGGGCGAAATGAGCAGTTCTTC